This T cell receptor beta chain was obtained from a study of beta chain features in type 1 diabetes. This clone was recorded only once. Its antigen remains unidentified. Isolated RNA was reverse transcribed in full, so expressed TCRB transcripts were sequenced. Sequencing used immunoSEQ multiplex PCR; TCRdb keeps in-frame clones, though not all of them. This sample has around 400,000 clones, with roughly 16% found just once. Germline values: CDR1 LNHDA, CDR2 SQIVND (reference sequence). Losses at the gene ends were 5 bases for V and 1 base for J; bases not matched to a gene: 5. The CDR3 extends over 16 amino acids. General observations from the study: Shortening that was moderate but significant affected the TCRB CDR3s of Type 1 diabetes patients in all four CD4+ subsets.

Via the markers CD45RO/CCR7/CD25/CD127/CD95/CD27, stem cell-like memory, regulatory, central memory and naive CD4+ cells were sorted. Sequencing used naive CD4+ T cells from blood. This chain uses TRBV19 with TRBJ1-5, with TRBD1 identical over 10 bases. This TCR was recovered from a woman younger than 35 in good health. The CDR3 DNA sequence: TGTGCCAGTAGTTCCCTGACAGGGGGCAGCAATCAGCCCCAGCATTTT. It translates to CASSSLTGGSNQPQHF.